The rows below give T cell receptor beta chains drawn from one sample of a study of T cell responses to AZD1222 COVID-19 vaccine. TCRdb's copy holds only in-frame clones and misses some; the assay was immunoSEQ multiplex PCR. The sample lists 130,000 or so clones, about 88% occurring once. This specimen was peripheral blood, taken 28 days after the second AZD1222 dose. Receptors originate from an adult who received the AZD1222 COVID-19 vaccine. CDR3s include the opening cysteine and the closing phenylalanine or tryptophan. The order of the fields is V gene, clone size, D gene, J gene, CDR3 DNA, CDR3 protein. D genes are given only for firm matches. Size is stated for part of the rows, as once, few or many counts, or as a class when the clone is expanded.

TRBV7-9	-	-	TRBJ1-1	TGTGCCAGCAGCTTAGAGGGGATCAACACTGAAGCTTTCTTT	CASSLEGINTEAFF
TRBV5-5	-	-	TRBJ1-3	TGTGCCAGCAGCTTGGAATGGGGTAGTACCATATATTTT	CASSLEWGSTIYF
TRBV25-1	-	TRBD1	TRBJ1-4	TGTGCCAGCAGTGGGGGACAGGGGGCCCGATATGAAAAACTGTTTTTT	CASSGGQGARYEKLFF
TRBV4-3	-	-	TRBJ2-3	TGCGCCAGCAGCCAAGAATTCCCTAGTTTCACAGATACGCAGTATTTT	CASSQEFPSFTDTQYF
TRBV27	-	-	TRBJ1-1	TGTGCCAGCAGTCCAGGGACGGGGAACACTGAAGCTTTCTTT	CASSPGTGNTEAFF
TRBV7-3	once	-	TRBJ1-6	TGTGCCAGCAGCTTATATGGGACGGGTAATTCACCCCTCCACTTT	CASSLYGTGNSPLHF
TRBV6-5	-	TRBD1	TRBJ1-1	TGTGCCAGCAGCACCGGACAGGGGGCGACTGAAGCTTTCTTT	CASSTGQGATEAFF
TRBV7-8	-	-	TRBJ2-7	TGTGCCAGCAGCTCCGGGACCCTTTACGAGCAGTACTTC	CASSSGTLYEQYF
TRBV27	-	-	TRBJ1-2	TGTGCCAGCAGGTCCACAGCTAACTATGGCTACACCTTC	CASRSTANYGYTF
TRBV6-2/TRBV6-3	-	-	TRBJ2-3	TGTGCCAGCAGTCCGGGAGTCCTTGATACGCAGTATTTT	CASSPGVLDTQYF
TRBV19	many	TRBD1	TRBJ1-2	TGTGCCAGTAGTGACAGGGCCAACTATGGCTACACCTTC	CASSDRANYGYTF
TRBV7-2	-	-	TRBJ1-5	TGTGCCAGCAGCTTAGATGGTTATAGGGAGCCCCAGCATTTT	CASSLDGYREPQHF
TRBV28	-	TRBD1	TRBJ2-1	TGTGCCAGCAGTTCCACAGGGGTTGGGTACAATGAGCAGTTCTTC	CASSSTGVGYNEQFF
TRBV12-3/TRBV12-4	few	-	TRBJ1-6	TGTGCCAGCAGGCGGACTGGGAATTCACCCCTCCACTTT	CASRRTGNSPLHF
TRBV18	-	-	TRBJ1-4	TGTGCCAGCTCCCCATCGAGGGGGACAACTAATGAAAAACTGTTTTTT	CASSPSRGTTNEKLFF
TRBV6-5	-	-	TRBJ1-6	TGTGCCAGCAGTTTAGGACCGGCCGGTTCACCCCTCCACTTT	CASSLGPAGSPLHF
TRBV28	-	-	TRBJ2-7	TGTGCCAGCAGTTTAGGGGGGACGGAAGCCTACGAGCAGTACTTC	CASSLGGTEAYEQYF
TRBV28	-	-	TRBJ1-1	TGTGCCAGCAGCCCCCACGGTTTGTTCAGATCGAACACTGAAGCTTTCTTT	CASSPHGLFRSNTEAFF
TRBV6-2/TRBV6-3	-	TRBD1	TRBJ1-3	TGTGCCAGCAGTTATGGACAGGGAAGAGGAAACACCATATATTTT	CASSYGQGRGNTIYF
TRBV19	-	-	TRBJ1-1	TGTGCCAGTAGTAAAAACTCAGCCCCGAGAGCGAACACTGAAGCTTTCTTT	CASSKNSAPRANTEAFF
TRBV4-3	-	-	TRBJ2-1	TGCGCCAGCAGCCAAGAACTAGCAAATGAGCAGTTCTTC	CASSQELANEQFF
TRBV12-3/TRBV12-4	-	-	TRBJ1-6	TGTGCCAGCAGGGGGACTCCCAATTCACCCCTCCACTTT	CASRGTPNSPLHF
TRBV4-1	few	-	TRBJ2-7	TGCGCCAGCAGCCAAGAATACGGAAGCTCCTACGAGCAGTACTTC	CASSQEYGSSYEQYF
TRBV19	-	-	TRBJ2-6	TGTGCCAGTAGTATACTCCAGGCTGGGGCCAACGTCCTGACTTTC	CASSILQAGANVLTF
TRBV12-3/TRBV12-4	-	-	TRBJ1-2	TGTGCCAGCAGTCCCCAAAAGCCAGGAGGCTACACCTTC	CASSPQKPGGYTF
TRBV29-1	-	-	TRBJ2-3	TGCAGCGTTGAAGGCAACGCGGGGACGGATACGCAGTATTTT	CSVEGNAGTDTQYF
TRBV5-8	-	-	TRBJ2-2	TGTGCCAGCAGCTTGGGGGGAGACGGGGAGCTGTTTTTT	CASSLGGDGELFF
TRBV28	-	-	TRBJ1-5	TGTGCCAGCAGTTACGGCAGGGGTTTTTATCAGCCCCAGCATTTT	CASSYGRGFYQPQHF
TRBV30	-	-	TRBJ1-5	TGTGCCTGGAGTGTACAGGACAATCAGCCCCAGCATTTT	CAWSVQDNQPQHF
TRBV9	-	-	TRBJ1-6	TGTGCCAGCAGCGTAGGGGGTGATTCACCCCTCCACTTT	CASSVGGDSPLHF
TRBV7-3	-	-	TRBJ2-3	TGTGCCAGCAGCTTAAAGGGCCGAGATACGCAGTATTTT	CASSLKGRDTQYF
TRBV6-4	-	-	TRBJ2-2	TGTGCCAGCAGTGAATCCCGGGCAACGGGTACCGGGGAGCTGTTTTTT	CASSESRATGTGELFF
TRBV19	-	-	TRBJ1-2	TGTGCCAGTAGTATAGATTGGGCCACTCAGGGGGGCTACACCTTC	CASSIDWATQGGYTF
TRBV28	-	TRBD1	TRBJ1-1	TGTGCCAGCGGGACAGGGAAGAACACTGAAGCTTTCTTT	CASGTGKNTEAFF
TRBV20-1	-	-	TRBJ1-1	TGCAGTGCCACCATGAACACTGAAGCTTTCTTT	CSATMNTEAFF
TRBV4-1	-	-	TRBJ1-5	TGCGCCAGCAGCCAAGACTGGGACCTTCGACAGCCCCAGCATTTT	CASSQDWDLRQPQHF
TRBV30	-	-	TRBJ2-3	TGTGCCTGGATGACGCCGATCGAGAACCGGATTGCGCAGTATTTT	CAWMTPIENRIAQYF
TRBV5-6	-	-	TRBJ2-1	TGTGCCAGCAGCTTCCCACTTACCTACAATGAGCAGTTCTTC	CASSFPLTYNEQFF
TRBV14	-	-	TRBJ2-3	TGTGCCAGCAGCCAAGATTATAACAGATACACAGATACGCAGTATTTT	CASSQDYNRYTDTQYF
TRBV28	-	TRBD1	TRBJ1-1	TGTGCCAGCAGTCTCGGACAGGGCATGAACACTGAAGCTTTCTTT	CASSLGQGMNTEAFF
TRBV11-3	-	-	TRBJ2-1	TGTGCCAGCAGCTACTCGCCGGGGGCCGTTGAGCAGTTCTTC	CASSYSPGAVEQFF
TRBV11-3	-	TRBD1	TRBJ1-1	TGTGCCAGCAGCGACAGGGTCATGAACACTGAAGCTTTCTTT	CASSDRVMNTEAFF
TRBV28	once	-	TRBJ1-5	TGTGCCAGCAGTTTACGGGATTCCCAAAGGCAGCCCCAGCATTTT	CASSLRDSQRQPQHF
TRBV6-2/TRBV6-3	-	-	TRBJ1-2	TGTGCCAGCAGTTACCGCGGCTATGGCTACACCTTC	CASSYRGYGYTF
TRBV19	-	-	TRBJ1-5	TGTGCCAGTAGTGGGACGGACTTTTCCCACCAGCCCCAGCATTTT	CASSGTDFSHQPQHF
TRBV7-9	-	TRBD1	TRBJ1-2	TGTGCCAGCAGCCTCACAGGGGGCGCACAAGGCTACACCTTC	CASSLTGGAQGYTF
TRBV28	once	-	TRBJ1-1	TGTGCCAGCGGCAAGACCGGATCCATGAACACTGAAGCTTTCTTT	CASGKTGSMNTEAFF
TRBV5-4	-	-	TRBJ2-7	TGTGCCAGCAGCCGACGGACAGCGACCTACGAGCAGTACTTC	CASSRRTATYEQYF